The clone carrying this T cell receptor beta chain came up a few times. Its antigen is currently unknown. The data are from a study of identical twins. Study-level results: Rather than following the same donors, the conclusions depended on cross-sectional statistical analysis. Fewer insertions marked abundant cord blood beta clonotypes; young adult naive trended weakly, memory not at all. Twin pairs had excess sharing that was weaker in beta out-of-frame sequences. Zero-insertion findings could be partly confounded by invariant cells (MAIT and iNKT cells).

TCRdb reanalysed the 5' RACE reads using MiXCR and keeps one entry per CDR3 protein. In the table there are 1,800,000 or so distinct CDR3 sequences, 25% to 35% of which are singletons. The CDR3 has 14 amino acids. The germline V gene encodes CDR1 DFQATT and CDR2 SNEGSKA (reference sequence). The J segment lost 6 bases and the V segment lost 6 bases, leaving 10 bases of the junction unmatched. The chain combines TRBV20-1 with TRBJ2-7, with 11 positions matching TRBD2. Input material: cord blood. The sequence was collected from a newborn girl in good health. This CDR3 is CSAPLAGGPAEQYF. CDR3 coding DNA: TGCAGTGCCCCATTAGCGGGAGGGCCCGCCGAGCAGTACTTC.